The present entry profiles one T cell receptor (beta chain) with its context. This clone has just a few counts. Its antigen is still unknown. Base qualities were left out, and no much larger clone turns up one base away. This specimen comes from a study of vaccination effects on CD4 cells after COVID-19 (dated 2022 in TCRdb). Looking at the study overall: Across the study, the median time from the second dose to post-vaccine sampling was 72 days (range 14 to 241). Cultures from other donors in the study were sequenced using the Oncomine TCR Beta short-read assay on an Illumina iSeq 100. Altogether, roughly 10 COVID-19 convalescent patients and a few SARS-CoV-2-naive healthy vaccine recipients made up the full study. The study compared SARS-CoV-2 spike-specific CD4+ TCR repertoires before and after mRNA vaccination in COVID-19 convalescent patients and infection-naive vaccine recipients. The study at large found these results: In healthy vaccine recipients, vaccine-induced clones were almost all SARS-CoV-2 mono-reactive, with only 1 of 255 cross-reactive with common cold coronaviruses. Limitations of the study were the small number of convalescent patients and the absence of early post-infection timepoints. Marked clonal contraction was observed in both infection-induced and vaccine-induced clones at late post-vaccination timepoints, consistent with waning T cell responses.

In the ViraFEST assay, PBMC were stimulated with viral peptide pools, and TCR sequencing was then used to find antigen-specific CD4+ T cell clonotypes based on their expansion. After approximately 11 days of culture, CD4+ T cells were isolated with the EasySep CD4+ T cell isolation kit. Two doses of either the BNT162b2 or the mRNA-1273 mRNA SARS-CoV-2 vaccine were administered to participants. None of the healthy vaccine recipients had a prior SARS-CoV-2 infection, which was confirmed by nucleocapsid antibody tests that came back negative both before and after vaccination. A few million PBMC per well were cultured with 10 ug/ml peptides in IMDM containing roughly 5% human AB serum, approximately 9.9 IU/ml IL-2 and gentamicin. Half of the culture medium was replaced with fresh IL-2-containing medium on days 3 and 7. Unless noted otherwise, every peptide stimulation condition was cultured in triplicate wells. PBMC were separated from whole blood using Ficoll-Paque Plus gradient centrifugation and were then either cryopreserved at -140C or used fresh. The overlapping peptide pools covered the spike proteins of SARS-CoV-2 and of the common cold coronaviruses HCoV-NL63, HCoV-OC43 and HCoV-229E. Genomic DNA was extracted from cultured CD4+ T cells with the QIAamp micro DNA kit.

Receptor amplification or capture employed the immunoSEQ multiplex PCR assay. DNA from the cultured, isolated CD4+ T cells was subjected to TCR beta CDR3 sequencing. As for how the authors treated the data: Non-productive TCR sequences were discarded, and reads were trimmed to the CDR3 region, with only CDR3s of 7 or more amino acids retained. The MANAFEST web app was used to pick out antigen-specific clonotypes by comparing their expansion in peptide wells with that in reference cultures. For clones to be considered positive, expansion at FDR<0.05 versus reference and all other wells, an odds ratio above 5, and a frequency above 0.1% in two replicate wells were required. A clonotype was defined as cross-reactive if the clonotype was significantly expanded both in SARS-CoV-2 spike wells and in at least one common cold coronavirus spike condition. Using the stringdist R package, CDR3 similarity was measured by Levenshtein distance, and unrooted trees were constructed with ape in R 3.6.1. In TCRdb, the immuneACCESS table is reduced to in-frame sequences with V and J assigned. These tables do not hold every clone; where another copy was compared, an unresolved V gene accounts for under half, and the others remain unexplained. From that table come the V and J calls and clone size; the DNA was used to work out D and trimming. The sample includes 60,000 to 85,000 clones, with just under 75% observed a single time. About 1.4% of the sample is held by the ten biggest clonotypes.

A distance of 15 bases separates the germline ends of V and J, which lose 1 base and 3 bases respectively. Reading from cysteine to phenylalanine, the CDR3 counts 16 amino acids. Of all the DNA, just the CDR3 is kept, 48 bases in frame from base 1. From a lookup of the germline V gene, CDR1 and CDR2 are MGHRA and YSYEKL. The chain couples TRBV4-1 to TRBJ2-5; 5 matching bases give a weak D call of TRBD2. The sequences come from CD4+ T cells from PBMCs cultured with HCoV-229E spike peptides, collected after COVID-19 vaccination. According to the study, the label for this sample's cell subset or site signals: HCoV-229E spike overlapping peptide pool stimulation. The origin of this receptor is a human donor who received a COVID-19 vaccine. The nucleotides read TGCGCCAGCAGCCAAGGCCTAGCCGGACCGAAAGAGACCCAGTACTTC. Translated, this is CASSQGLAGPKETQYF.